The 28 T cell receptor beta chains given below trace back to one sample, sequenced in a study of cytomegalovirus exposure and HLA in healthy donors. Both 60 Vbeta primers and 13 Jbeta primers went into the PCR. Generated by immunoSEQ multiplex PCR, the TCRdb table keeps only in-frame clones and is missing some. Here the sample spans 110,000 to 150,000 clones, about 80% being singletons. Sequencing was done on a sample of PBMCs. The receptor source for this set is a female donor in good health and CMV-seronegative.

The genes are TRBV10-2 and TRBJ2-1; 7 bases map to TRBD2. Germline V gene lookup returns CDR1 WSHSY and CDR2 SAAADI. This CDR3 spans 16 amino acids. Germline trimming cut 0 bases from V and 6 bases from J; bases unmatched to any gene: 8. The CDR3 here is CASSESKLAGTNEQFF. CDR3 nucleotides: TGCGCCAGCAGTGAGTCGAAGTTAGCGGGCACCAATGAGCAGTTCTTC.

Comment on this clone: Different DNA sequences within this sample yield the same CDR3. The V call is TRBV28, the J call TRBJ1-5; 7 nucleotides agree with TRBD1. Germline V gives CDR1 MDHEN, CDR2 SYDVKM. Trimming at V came to 5 bases and at J to 3 bases, leaving 4 bases not matched to a gene. The CDR3 sequence is 14 residues long. CDR3 nucleotide sequence: TGTGCCAGCAGTCGCGACAGGGTCAATCAGCCCCAGCATTTT. Protein product: CASSRDRVNQPQHF.

This chain connects TRBV5-6 to TRBJ1-1; TRBD1 agrees at 11 bases. J was trimmed by 7 bases and V by 4 bases; bases with no gene match: 6. CDR1 is SGHDT, CDR2 YYEEEE, per germline. The CDR3 consists of 14 residues. The CDR3 DNA reads TGTGCCAGCAGCCCGGACAGGGGGCTTGGTGAAGCTTTCTTT. It is translated as CASSPDRGLGEAFF. Using reference TRBV5-6 and TRBJ1-1 for the parts outside the CDR3, the full variable domain is DAGVTQSPTHLIKTRGQQVTLRCSPKSGHDTVSWYQQALGQGPQFIFQYYEEEERQRGNFPDRFSGHQFPNYSSELNVNALLLGDSALYLCASSPDRGLGEAFFGQGTRLTVV.

The genes are TRBV7-9 and TRBJ2-7, with 11 bases fitting TRBD1. Germline trimming cut 3 bases from V and 4 bases from J; bases unmatched to any gene: 11. Per germline, CDR1 SEHNR and CDR2 FQNEAQ (reference sequence). The CDR3 runs to 17 residues. CDR3 protein: CASSFPEGQGARYEQYF. The CDR3, as DNA: TGTGCCAGCAGCTTTCCCGAAGGACAGGGGGCGCGTTACGAGCAGTACTTC.

This CDR3 reads CASSYPGDREAFF. Here the CDR3 DNA reads TGTGCCAGCAGTTACCCGGGCGACAGGGAAGCTTTCTTT. This sequence joins TRBV6-6 and TRBJ1-1, with a tentative D call TRBD1 (6 bases). This CDR3 spans 13 amino acids. Germline loops: CDR1 MNHNY, CDR2 SVGAGI (reference sequence). V was cut by 2 bases and J by 8 bases, with 12 bases left in between.

V gene TRBV6-1 combines with J gene TRBJ2-5, with TRBD1 matching over 9 bases. CDR3 length: 15 amino acids. The V gene end was trimmed by 7 bases and the J gene end by 0 bases; junction bases not matched to a gene: 6. CDR1 is MNHNS, CDR2 SASEGT, per germline. CDR3 bases: TGTGCCAGCAATACAGGGGGCTCGTACCAAGAGACCCAGTACTTC. Translating it yields CASNTGGSYQETQYF.

This sequence joins TRBV5-4 and TRBJ2-1; no clear D gene. The length of the CDR3 is 15 residues. The germline V gene has CDR1 SGHNT and CDR2 YYREEE (reference sequence). V gave up 1 base and J gave up 2 bases, with 10 bases separating them. Here the CDR3 DNA reads TGTGCCAGCAGCTTGTCGGGTATCACCTACAATGAGCAGTTCTTC. The encoded protein is CASSLSGITYNEQFF.

This chain's CDR3 is CAWRGQENYGYTF. As DNA, the CDR3 is TGTGCCTGGAGGGGACAGGAGAACTATGGCTACACCTTC. The chain joins TRBV30 to TRBJ1-2, with TRBD1 matching over 8 bases. Germline CDR1 and CDR2: GTSNPN and SVGIG (reference sequence). Trimming cost V 3 bases and J 2 bases; bases outside gene matches: 2. This CDR3 has 13 amino acids.

The count of this clone is one. The chain carries TRBV10-2 and TRBJ1-1; possibly TRBD1 for D (6 bases). CDR1 is WSHSY and CDR2 is SAAADI in the germline V gene. The V gene lost 7 bases and the J gene lost 3 bases, with 15 bases spanning the gap. CDR3 length: 14 residues. Written as DNA, the CDR3 is TGCGCCAGCAAGCAACAGGGTCCAGACACTGAAGCTTTCTTT. Residues: CASKQQGPDTEAFF.

The V call is TRBV27, the J call TRBJ2-5; 10 nucleotides line up with TRBD1. Germline V gene lookup returns CDR1 MNHEY and CDR2 SMNVEV (reference sequence). V lost 8 bases to trimming and J lost 3 bases; unmatched junction nucleotides: 3. The CDR3 is made up of 13 amino acids. The CDR3 DNA is TGTGCCAGCTCTGGACAGGGGGAAGAGACCCAGTACTTC. This codes for CASSGQGEETQYF.

On this clone itself: The junction shows a germline mismatch at one end, possibly a read error. The V and J genes are TRBV15 and TRBJ1-1; D might be TRBD1 (5 bases). The CDR3 sequence is 16 residues long. In germline, CDR1 is LNHNV, CDR2 YYDKDF (reference sequence). CDR3 bases: TGTGCCACCAACAGAGATGGGGCCACGGAGAACACTGAAGCTTTCTTT. It yields the protein CATNRDGATENTEAFF.

The chain links TRBV28 to TRBJ1-1; no firm D call. This CDR3 spans 13 amino acids. Germline V gene data show CDR1 as MDHEN and CDR2 as SYDVKM. Trimming took off 4 bases at V and 5 bases at J, with 11 bases between the two ends. The CDR3 sequence: CASSSVRKTEAFF. In nucleotides, the CDR3 is TGTGCCAGCAGTTCGGTAAGAAAGACTGAAGCTTTCTTT.

The DNA of the CDR3 is TGTGCCAGCAGTGATAGAACAGCCACTGAAGCTTTCTTT. Translating it yields CASSDRTATEAFF. The rearrangement links TRBV25-1 to TRBJ1-1, with D unresolved. The germline V gene has CDR1 MGHDK and CDR2 SYGVNS. V lost 3 bases, J lost 4 bases, and 9 bases lay in between. This CDR3 spans 13 amino acids.

The chain links TRBV5-1 to TRBJ2-3, with 7 bases lining up with TRBD2. This CDR3 region has 16 residues. Unmatched junction bases numbered 9, after V lost 4 bases and J lost 1 base. CDR1 is SGHRS, CDR2 YFSETQ, per germline. DNA of the CDR3: TGCGCCAGCAGCCCCGCGCGGGGGTGGGGCACAGATACGCAGTATTTT. Protein: CASSPARGWGTDTQYF.

V is TRBV1 and J is TRBJ2-7; the table gives TRBD2 as D, unverified against the DNA. TRBV1 is an annotated pseudogene. This CDR3 spans 14 amino acids. CDR3 nucleotides: TGCACCAGCAGCCAAGTCGGGATGGGGTACGAGCAGTACTTC. This codes for CTSSQVGMGYEQYF.

This clone was recorded a few times. The chain carries TRBV28 and TRBJ2-7; TRBD1 matches at 10 bases. V was pared by 4 bases and J by 3 bases, with 6 bases of the junction left unmatched. CDR1 and CDR2 (germline): MDHEN, SYDVKM. The CDR3 has 15 amino acids. CDR3 amino acids: CASSYVWTGGYEQYF. CDR3 bases: TGTGCCAGCAGTTATGTCTGGACAGGGGGCTACGAGCAGTACTTC.

The CDR3 loop is CSARGQGMEKLFF. In DNA form, the CDR3 reads TGCAGCGCTCGGGGACAGGGAATGGAAAAACTGTTTTTT. This rearrangement joins TRBV29-1 to TRBJ1-4; 9 bases line up with TRBD1. Germline CDR1 reads SQVTM; CDR2 reads ANQGSEA. This CDR3 has 13 residues. With 7 bases clipped from V and 8 bases from J, the junction kept 8 bases outside the gene matches.

The chain couples TRBV29-1 to TRBJ1-1, with TRBD1 matching 8 bases. Per germline, CDR1 SQVTM and CDR2 ANQGSEA. V lost 2 bases and J lost 4; bases outside the gene matches: 15. This CDR3 has 17 residues. In DNA, the CDR3 is TGCAGCGTTGAATCGAGGACAGGGAGGTACGGCAGCACTGAAGCTTTCTTT. Protein sequence: CSVESRTGRYGSTEAFF. The entire variable domain, with the rest obtained from reference TRBV29-1 and TRBJ1-1, is as follows: SAVISQKPSRDICQRGTSLTIQCQVDSQVTMMFWYRQQPGQSLTLIATANQGSEATYESGFVIDKFPISRPNLTFSTLTVSNMSPEDSSIYLCSVESRTGRYGSTEAFFGQGTRLTVV.

The chain couples TRBV6-6 to TRBJ1-5; 9 bases fit TRBD1. CDR3 size: 15 residues. V was pared by 0 bases and J by 5 bases, with 2 bases of the junction left unmatched. CDR1 is MNHNY and CDR2 is SVGAGI in the germline V gene (reference sequence). CDR3 region: CASSYSRTGDQPQHF. The CDR3 bases are TGTGCCAGCAGTTACTCTAGGACAGGGGATCAGCCCCAGCATTTT.

The chain is built from TRBV4-1 and TRBJ1-1; 8 nucleotides align to TRBD1. Germline trimming cut 2 bases from V and 6 bases from J; bases unmatched to any gene: 14. Germline V gene sequence: CDR1 MGHRA, CDR2 YSYEKL. The CDR3 has 17 residues. The CDR3 here is CASSQRTLQGGLAEAFF. CDR3 nucleotide sequence: TGCGCCAGCAGCCAAAGGACCCTACAGGGGGGCTTGGCTGAAGCTTTCTTT.

CDR3: CASSYSGGRQPQHF. The DNA of the CDR3 is TGTGCCAGCAGTTATTCAGGGGGCAGACAGCCCCAGCATTTT. J is TRBJ1-5 and V is TRBV28, with TRBD1 identical over 8 bases. After removal of 4 bases from V and 7 bases from J, the junction contained 6 bases not matched to a gene. This CDR3 spans 14 amino acids. The germline gives CDR1 MDHEN, CDR2 SYDVKM.

This chain joins TRBV15 and TRBJ2-1; 10 positions agree with TRBD2. The CDR3 length is 15 residues. V dropped 0 bases and J dropped 9; count of bases not matched to a gene: 5. The germline V gene has CDR1 LNHNV and CDR2 YYDKDF (reference sequence). The CDR3: CATSRDLAGVAEQFF. CDR3 nucleotide sequence: TGTGCCACCAGCAGAGATCTAGCGGGAGTAGCTGAGCAGTTCTTC.

J is TRBJ2-7 and V is TRBV6-5, with D maybe TRBD1 (6 bases). The V end lost 4 bases, the J end lost 3 bases, and 10 bases lay between the germline ends. CDR1 is MNHEY and CDR2 is SVGAGI in the germline V gene. This CDR3 spans 13 amino acids. In DNA, the CDR3 is TGTGCCAGCAGTTTAGGGACACGCTACGAGCAGTACTTC. Translated, it gives CASSLGTRYEQYF.

This chain joins TRBV30 and TRBJ1-5; D not certain. V was clipped by 0 bases and J by 1 base, with 7 bases between them. There are 14 residues in the CDR3. CDR1 GTSNPN and CDR2 SVGIG come from the germline V gene (reference sequence). This CDR3 reads CAWSVARSNQPQHF. As DNA, the CDR3 is TGTGCCTGGAGTGTTGCGAGGAGCAATCAGCCCCAGCATTTT. The whole variable domain, remainder taken from reference TRBV30 and TRBJ1-5, is SQTIHQWPATLVQPVGSPLSLECTVEGTSNPNLYWYRQAAGRGLQLLFYSVGIGQISSEVPQNLSASRPQDRQFILSSKKLLLSDSGFYLCAWSVARSNQPQHFGDGTRLSIL.

The chain links TRBV7-9 to TRBJ2-7; 8 positions agree with TRBD1. Germline CDR1 and CDR2: SEHNR and FQNEAQ (reference sequence). V gave up 5 bases and J gave up 7 bases; unmatched junction bases: 1. The CDR3 extends over 11 amino acids. The DNA of the CDR3 is TGTGCCAGCAGCGGGGACAGGGAGCAGTACTTC. Its protein product is CASSGDREQYF.

Written as DNA, the CDR3 is TGTGCCAGCAGTCTAATGGCCCGACAGGTCAATCAGCCCCAGCATTTT. It translates to CASSLMARQVNQPQHF. The chain employs TRBV7-8 and TRBJ1-5; tentatively, D is TRBD1 (6 bases). Germline V gene data show CDR1 as SGHVS and CDR2 as FQNEAQ. This CDR3 is built from 16 residues. V dropped 6 bases and J dropped 3 bases, with 18 bases sitting between them.

V and J are TRBV7-2 and TRBJ1-6; 7 positions agree with TRBD1. There are 16 residues in the CDR3. The V gene's germline CDR1 is SGHTA and CDR2 FQGNSA. V lost 1 base and J lost 6; bases outside the gene matches: 6. In nucleotides, the CDR3 is TGTGCCAGCAGCTTAGGAGGGGGCACGATTAATTCACCCCTCCACTTT. Protein: CASSLGGGTINSPLHF.

Only a few counts were recorded for this clone. The chain couples TRBV7-2 to TRBJ1-3, with D possibly TRBD1 on 6 matching bases. The CDR3 runs to 14 residues. Trimming cost V 2 bases and J 4 bases, with 9 bases left between them. Germline V gene data show CDR1 as SGHTA and CDR2 as FQGNSA. The CDR3 sequence is CASSLHRAGNTIYF. The DNA of the CDR3 is TGTGCCAGCAGCTTACACAGGGCCGGAAACACCATATATTTT.